Below, one T cell receptor beta chain is given with its context. This specimen belongs to a study of blood T cell repertoires in COVID-19. This CDR3 spans 13 amino acids. Germline values: CDR1 MNHEY, CDR2 SVGAGI. Germline trimming cut 6 bases from V and 5 bases from J; bases unmatched to any gene: 6. Clones were read by immunoSEQ multiplex PCR, and TCRdb kept only the in-frame ones, dropping some. The sample lists 85,000 to 90,000 clones, around 80% seen once, with roughly 1.2% in the top ten. J is TRBJ2-7 and V is TRBV6-5; 8 nucleotides agree with TRBD1. Sequenced input: peripheral blood. The source of this sequence is a woman older than 75 with acute or convalescent COVID-19. CDR3 region: CASSRDRFDEQYF. The CDR3 nucleotides are TGTGCCAGCAGCCGGGACAGGTTCGACGAGCAGTACTTC.